This is a list of T cell receptor beta chains from one sample in a study of cytomegalovirus exposure and HLA in healthy donors. This table comes from immunoSEQ multiplex PCR, and its TCRdb copy is limited to in-frame clones, with some not included. The sample consists of 150,000 to 200,000 clones, around 79% of them appearing once. The sequenced sample was PBMCs. These receptors all stem from a man between 50 and 59 years old in good health and CMV-seropositive. Both conserved end residues are part of each CDR3. The order of the fields is V gene, D gene, CDR3 protein. The D gene is left open where the match is weak.

v_gene: TRBV7-2
d_gene: TRBD2
CDR3aa: CASSLIAGGADTQYF

v_gene: TRBV2
d_gene: NA
CDR3aa: CASSEGRALNQPQHF

v_gene: TRBV7-2
d_gene: NA
CDR3aa: CASSLASQGSAGNTIYF

v_gene: TRBV25-1
d_gene: NA
CDR3aa: CASSDRGNTEAFF

v_gene: TRBV5-1
d_gene: TRBD1
CDR3aa: CASSGPGTGNNEQFF

v_gene: TRBV2
d_gene: NA
CDR3aa: CASPAGVTDTEAFF

v_gene: TRBV7-9
d_gene: NA
CDR3aa: CASSFTGTNYGYTF

v_gene: TRBV4-1
d_gene: TRBD2
CDR3aa: CASSVRGDTGELFF

v_gene: TRBV6-1
d_gene: TRBD2
CDR3aa: CASSEKGGGAYQETQYF

v_gene: TRBV30
d_gene: NA
CDR3aa: CAWSVVKSPPKAFF

v_gene: TRBV28
d_gene: TRBD1
CDR3aa: CASRYRGGSGEAFF

v_gene: TRBV6-4
d_gene: NA
CDR3aa: CASSDSTAGYQPQHF

v_gene: TRBV6-1
d_gene: TRBD1
CDR3aa: CASSERTGDEQYF

v_gene: TRBV7-9
d_gene: TRBD2
CDR3aa: CASSPPNSGVTGELFF

v_gene: TRBV19
d_gene: NA
CDR3aa: CATQRDYVDANTIYF

v_gene: TRBV5-1
d_gene: TRBD2
CDR3aa: CASSKTSGANNEQFF

v_gene: TRBV19
d_gene: NA
CDR3aa: CASIVCETQYF

v_gene: TRBV6-6
d_gene: NA
CDR3aa: CASSYDRSNQPQHF

v_gene: TRBV7-2
d_gene: NA
CDR3aa: CASSFFWGSTDTQYF

v_gene: TRBV28
d_gene: TRBD1
CDR3aa: CASSLVWTGINEQYF

v_gene: TRBV6-9
d_gene: TRBD1
CDR3aa: CASSYSTGGLREQYF

v_gene: TRBV6-5
d_gene: TRBD1
CDR3aa: CASSIQQGANQPQHF

v_gene: TRBV7-2
d_gene: NA
CDR3aa: CASSDRGGQPQHF

v_gene: TRBV13
d_gene: NA
CDR3aa: CASSSPSTGENTEAFF

v_gene: TRBV5-6
d_gene: NA
CDR3aa: CASSLGAGTTGTEAFF

v_gene: TRBV4-1
d_gene: NA
CDR3aa: CASSQEFGTSGGVREKLFF

v_gene: TRBV2
d_gene: TRBD1
CDR3aa: CASSEGTGAFF

v_gene: TRBV9
d_gene: TRBD1
CDR3aa: CASSVYQGAREQYF

v_gene: TRBV5-6
d_gene: NA
CDR3aa: CASSLRPDYQETQYF

v_gene: TRBV14
d_gene: TRBD2
CDR3aa: CASSPFGLATDEQFF

v_gene: TRBV13
d_gene: NA
CDR3aa: CASSLEGNYGYTF